This T cell receptor beta chain came from a study of follicular helper T cells after annual influenza vaccination. Looking at the study overall: Across the 2013-2014, 2014-2015 and 2015-2016 vaccination seasons, some subjects were resampled. Broader study findings: Most later recoveries of Day 7 ICOS+CD38+ clones were ICOS-CD38- cTfh.

Germline V gives CDR1 LNHNV, CDR2 YYDKDF (reference sequence). The CDR3 has 17 residues. With 2 bases clipped from V and 7 bases from J, the junction kept 12 bases outside the gene matches. Some clones are missing from TCRdb's copy, which holds only in-frame ones; the method was immunoSEQ multiplex PCR. The repertoire holds 5,500 to 6,000 clones, with around 82% as singletons. A word on this clone: The antigen remains unidentified.

The sample's time point: 2015-2016 season, 7 days after influenza vaccination. This specimen was CXCR5+ CD38- circulating T follicular helper cells from blood, taken 7 days after influenza vaccination. Noted subset: circulating Tfh, non-naive CD4+CXCR5+PD-1+ (ICOS+CD38+ or ICOS-CD38-). V and J are TRBV15 and TRBJ2-1; the match to TRBD2 covers 9 bases. This TCR derives from an adult who received the influenza vaccine. The CDR3 DNA sequence: TGTGCCACCAGCAGACCGAATAGCGGGAGAGGGGTTAATGAGCAGTTCTTC. It specifies CATSRPNSGRGVNEQFF.